This T cell receptor (beta chain) is from a study of naive and memory T cell subsets. Notes on the study in general: Findings for naive and memory subsets could not be checked against ground truth. Naive repertoires, especially CD8, held a few larger clonotypes, possibly memory cells re-expressing CD45RA.

An equimolar mix of two oligonucleotides served as the beta constant-region primer for TRBC1 and TRBC2. Nested alpha and beta constant-region primers with the SP2 primer drove four PCR rounds on ligated cDNA. Via MiXCR, TCRdb re-called the UMI-ligation and nested PCR reads, giving one row per CDR3 protein. The sample shows 90,000 to 120,000 distinct CDR3 sequences, about 14% of them seen only once. This clonotype was seen only a few times. Its specificity is not known. The sequencing input was naive CD8+ T cells from blood. The sequence was obtained from a human donor in good health.

CDR3 amino acids: CASSLGRDTEAFF. In DNA form, the CDR3 reads TGTGCCAGCAGTTTAGGAAGGGACACTGAAGCTTTCTTT. This rearrangement joins TRBV27 to TRBJ1-1; unclear D gene. Trimming cost V 2 bases and J 3 bases, with 7 bases left between them. Looked up from germline, CDR1 is MNHEY and CDR2 is SMNVEV (reference sequence). The CDR3 contains 13 residues.